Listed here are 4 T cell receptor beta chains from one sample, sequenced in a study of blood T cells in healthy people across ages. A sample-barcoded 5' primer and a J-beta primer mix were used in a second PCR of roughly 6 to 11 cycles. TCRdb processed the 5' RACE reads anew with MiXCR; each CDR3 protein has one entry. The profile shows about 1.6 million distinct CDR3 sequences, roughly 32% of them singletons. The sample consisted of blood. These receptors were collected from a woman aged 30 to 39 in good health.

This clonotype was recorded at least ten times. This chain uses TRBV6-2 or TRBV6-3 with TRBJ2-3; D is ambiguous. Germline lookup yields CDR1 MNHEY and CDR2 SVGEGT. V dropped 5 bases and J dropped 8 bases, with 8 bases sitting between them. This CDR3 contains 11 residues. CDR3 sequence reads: CASSERATQYF. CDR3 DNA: TGTGCCAGCAGTGAACGGGCTACGCAGTATTTT.

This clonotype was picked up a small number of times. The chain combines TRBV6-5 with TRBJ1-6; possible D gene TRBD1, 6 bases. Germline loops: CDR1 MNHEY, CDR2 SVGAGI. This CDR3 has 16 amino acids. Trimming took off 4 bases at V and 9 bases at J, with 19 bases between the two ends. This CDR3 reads CASSSSPTGSISPLHF. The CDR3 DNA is TGTGCCAGCAGTTCCTCCCCGACAGGCTCTATTTCACCCCTCCACTTT.

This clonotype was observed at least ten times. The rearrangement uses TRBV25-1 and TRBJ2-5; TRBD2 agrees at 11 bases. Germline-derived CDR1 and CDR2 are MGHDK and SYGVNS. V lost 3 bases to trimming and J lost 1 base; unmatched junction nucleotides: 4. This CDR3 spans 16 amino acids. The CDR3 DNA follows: TGTGCCAGCAGTGAGGTAGCGGGAGGGCTCCAAGAGACCCAGTACTTC. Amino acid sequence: CASSEVAGGLQETQYF.

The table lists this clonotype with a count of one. The CDR3 is CASSYAHEQFF. The CDR3 DNA follows: TGTGCCAGCAGTTACGCTCATGAGCAGTTCTTC. This sequence joins TRBV6-6 and TRBJ2-1; D is ambiguous. This CDR3 has 11 residues. Deletions cut 2 bases from V and 8 bases from J, with 4 bases between. The V gene's germline CDR1 is MNHNY and CDR2 SVGAGI (reference sequence).